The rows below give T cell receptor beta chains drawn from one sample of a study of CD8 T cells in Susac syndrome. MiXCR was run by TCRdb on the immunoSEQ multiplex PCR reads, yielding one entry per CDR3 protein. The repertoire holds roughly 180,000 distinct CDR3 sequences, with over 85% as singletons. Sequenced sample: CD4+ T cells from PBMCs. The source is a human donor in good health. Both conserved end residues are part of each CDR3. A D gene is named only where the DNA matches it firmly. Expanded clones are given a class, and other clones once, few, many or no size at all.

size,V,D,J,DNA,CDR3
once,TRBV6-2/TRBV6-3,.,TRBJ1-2,TGTGCCAGCTGCCGGGACTACCATGGCTACACCTTC,CASCRDYHGYTF
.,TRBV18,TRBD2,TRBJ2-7,TGTGCCAGCTCACCATCGGGGACTAGCGGTACCTACGAGCAGTACTTC,CASSPSGTSGTYEQYF
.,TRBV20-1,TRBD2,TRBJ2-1,TGCAGTGCTAGGGTAGCGGGCCGGTCCTACAATGAGCAGTTCTTC,CSARVAGRSYNEQFF
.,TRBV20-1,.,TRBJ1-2,TGCAGTGTCCGACAGCCGGGGCGCGGCTATGGCTACACCTTC,CSVRQPGRGYGYTF
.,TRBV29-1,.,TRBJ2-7,TGCAGCGTTGAGGCCAGCTCCTACGAGCAGTACTTC,CSVEASSYEQYF
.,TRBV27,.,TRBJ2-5,TGTGCCAGCAGTCGGCAGGGCCTAGGGGAGACCCTCTACTTC,CASSRQGLGETLYF
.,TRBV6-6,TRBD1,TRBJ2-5,TGTGCCAGCAGTTACCTGGACAGGGGGCAAGAGACCCAGTACTTC,CASSYLDRGQETQYF
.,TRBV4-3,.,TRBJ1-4,TGCGCCAGCAGCTCCACGCAGGGAGGAAGGGGAAAACTGTTTTTT,CASSSTQGGRGKLFF
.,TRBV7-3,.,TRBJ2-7,TGTGCCAGCAGCTTAAACGGCAACGAGCAGTACTTC,CASSLNGNEQYF
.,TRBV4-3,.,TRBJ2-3,TGCGCCAGCAGCCAAAACCGGGACTCCGGTAAAACAGATACGCAGTATTTT,CASSQNRDSGKTDTQYF
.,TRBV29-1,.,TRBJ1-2,TGCAGCGTTGACGAGGGTGGCTACACCTTC,CSVDEGGYTF
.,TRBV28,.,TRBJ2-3,TGTGCCAGCAGTTTATTGGGGGATCCAGATACGCAGTATTTT,CASSLLGDPDTQYF
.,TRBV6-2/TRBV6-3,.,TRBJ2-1,TGTGCCAGCAGTTACTCGAATCTCGGACTCTTTATGGCCAATGAGCAGTTCTTC,CASSYSNLGLFMANEQFF
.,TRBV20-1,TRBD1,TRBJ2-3,TGCAGTGCTAGGCCGGGACAGCCAAGCACAGATACGCAGTATTTT,CSARPGQPSTDTQYF
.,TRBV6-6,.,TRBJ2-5,TGTGCCAGCAGTTATAATATGGAGACCCAGTACTTC,CASSYNMETQYF
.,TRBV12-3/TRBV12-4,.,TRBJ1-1,TGTGCCAGCATAACGGAGGGGATGAACACTGAAGCTTTCTTT,CASITEGMNTEAFF
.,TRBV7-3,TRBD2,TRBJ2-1,TGTGCCAGCAGCTTAGTGCGGGGGGGATACAATGAGCAGTTCTTC,CASSLVRGGYNEQFF
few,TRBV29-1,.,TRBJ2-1,TGCAGCGGTAAGGTCCCACAGAGATACAATGAGCAGTTCTTC,CSGKVPQRYNEQFF
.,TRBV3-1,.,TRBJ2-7,TGTGCCAGCAGCCAAGGGGTAGGGTCGATATACGAGCAGTACTTC,CASSQGVGSIYEQYF
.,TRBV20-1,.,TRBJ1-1,TGCAGTGCTACAAGTCCACCGAGGGGAGCTTTCTTT,CSATSPPRGAFF
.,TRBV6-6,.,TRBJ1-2,TGTGCCAGCAGTTACTCTCAAGCTAACTATGGCTACACCTTC,CASSYSQANYGYTF
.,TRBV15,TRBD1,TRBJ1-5,TGTGCCACCAGCCCTCCCCTTACCGGACAGGGGCTCTCGTCGGCCCAGCATTTT,CATSPPLTGQGLSSAQHF
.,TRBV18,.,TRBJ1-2,TGTGCCAGCTCACCCTCGCCCTTCCAACAGGGTCTTGGCTACACCTTC,CASSPSPFQQGLGYTF
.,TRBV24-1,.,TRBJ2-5,TGTGCCACCAGTGATGCAGGGGGGCAAGAGACCCAGTACTTC,CATSDAGGQETQYF
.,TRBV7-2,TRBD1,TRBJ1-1,TGTGCCAGCAGCATTGACAGGGGTGATGGAGCTTTCTTT,CASSIDRGDGAFF
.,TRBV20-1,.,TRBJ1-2,TGCAGTGCTAGATACGTTCCGTTACAGCTTGGCTACACCTTC,CSARYVPLQLGYTF
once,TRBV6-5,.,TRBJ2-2,TGTGCCAGCGGTGGTTCCGCGAACACCGGGGAGCTGTTTTTT,CASGGSANTGELFF
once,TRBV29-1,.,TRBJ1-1,TGCAGCGTGGGGGGGAGAATGAACACTGAAGCTTTCTTT,CSVGGRMNTEAFF
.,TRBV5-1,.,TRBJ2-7,TGCGCCAGCAGCTTGGTTCCAGGGCCCTACGAGCAGTACTTC,CASSLVPGPYEQYF
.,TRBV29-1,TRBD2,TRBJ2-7,TGCAGCGCTCTACCGGGACTAGCGGGGCACGAGCAGTACTTC,CSALPGLAGHEQYF
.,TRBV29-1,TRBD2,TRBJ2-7,TGCAGCGTTGTGTTAGCGGGATACGAGCAGTACTTC,CSVVLAGYEQYF
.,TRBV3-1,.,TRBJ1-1,TGTGCCAGCAGCCCACGGTTGGTGAAGAACACTGAAGCTTTCTTT,CASSPRLVKNTEAFF
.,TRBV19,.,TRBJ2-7,TGTGCCAGTAGTCCCCGGACAGACCCCTACGAGCAGTACTTC,CASSPRTDPYEQYF
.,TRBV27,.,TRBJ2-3,TGTGCCAGCGGGCTAAAACCAGATACGCAGTATTTT,CASGLKPDTQYF
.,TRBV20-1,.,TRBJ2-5,TGCAGTGCCGACCCGTTCGGGGTTGGGGAGACCCAGTACTTC,CSADPFGVGETQYF
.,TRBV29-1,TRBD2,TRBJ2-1,TGCAGCGTTGCAACGGGAGGTTCCTACAATGAGCAGTTCTTC,CSVATGGSYNEQFF
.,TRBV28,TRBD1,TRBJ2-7,TGTGCCAGCAGTTTGGCCTTGGACAGGCTCTCCTACGAGCAGTACTTC,CASSLALDRLSYEQYF
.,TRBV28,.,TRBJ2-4,TGTGCCAGCAGCCCAACCAGGGGAGTTGGGAACATTCAGTACTTC,CASSPTRGVGNIQYF
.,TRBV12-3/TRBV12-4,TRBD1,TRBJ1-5,TGTGCCAGCAGTTATGGACAGGGGCGGAATCAGCCCCAGCATTTT,CASSYGQGRNQPQHF
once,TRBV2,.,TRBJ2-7,TGTGCCAGCAGTGATTTCCCTCTGAGCTCCTACGAGCAGTACTTC,CASSDFPLSSYEQYF
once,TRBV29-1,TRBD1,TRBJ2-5,TGCAGCGCTCTTCGACAGGGAATGATTGGAGGAGAGACCCAGTACTTC,CSALRQGMIGGETQYF
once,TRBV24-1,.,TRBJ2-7,TGTGCCACCAGTGATCCGCGGGACTCCAACCCTTACGAGCAGTACTTC,CATSDPRDSNPYEQYF
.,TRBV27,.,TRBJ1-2,TGTGCCAGCAGTTTATACAACTCTAACTATGGCTACACCTTC,CASSLYNSNYGYTF
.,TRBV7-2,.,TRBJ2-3,TGTGCCAGCACCCCGGGCCACTCGTCCGCAGATACGCAGTATTTT,CASTPGHSSADTQYF
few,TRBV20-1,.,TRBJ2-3,TGCAGTGCTTCCCCAGATACGCAGTATTTT,CSASPDTQYF
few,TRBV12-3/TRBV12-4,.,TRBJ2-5,TGTGCCAGCAGTTTGGTTAGGGAGACCCAGTACTTC,CASSLVRETQYF
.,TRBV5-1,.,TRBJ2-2,TGCGCCAGCAGCTTGGAGGCATATCCGGCCGGGGAGCTGTTTTTT,CASSLEAYPAGELFF
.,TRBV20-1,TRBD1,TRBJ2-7,TGCAGTGCTCGGGACAGGGGCTACGAGCAGTACTTC,CSARDRGYEQYF
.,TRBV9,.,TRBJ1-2,TGTGCCAGCAGCGGAACAGGGCACTCGCTTAACTATGGCTACACCTTC,CASSGTGHSLNYGYTF
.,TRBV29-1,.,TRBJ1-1,TGCAGCGTTGTGAGTGGCACTGAAGCTTTCTTT,CSVVSGTEAFF
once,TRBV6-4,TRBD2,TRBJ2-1,TGTGCCAGCAGTGCCCAGGCTGGACTAGCGGGAGAAAATGAGCAGTTCTTC,CASSAQAGLAGENEQFF
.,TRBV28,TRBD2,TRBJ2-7,TGTGCCAGCAGCCCACTTAGCGGGAGGGCCGGCGAGCAGTACTTC,CASSPLSGRAGEQYF
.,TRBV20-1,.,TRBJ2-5,TGCAGTGCTAGACTGGCGGGGCCAGAGACCCAGTACTTC,CSARLAGPETQYF
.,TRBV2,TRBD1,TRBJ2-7,TGTGCCAGCATGGAGACAGGGGGCTCTCTATCGTACTTC,CASMETGGSLSYF
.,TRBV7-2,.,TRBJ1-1,TGTGCCAGCAGCTCCAGAGGGGGCACTGAAGCTTTCTTT,CASSSRGGTEAFF
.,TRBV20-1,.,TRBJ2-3,TGCAGTGTAGGTGTGGAAGATACGCAGTATTTT,CSVGVEDTQYF
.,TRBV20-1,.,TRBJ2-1,TGCAGTGCTACTAGTCGAGAGCAGTTCTTC,CSATSREQFF
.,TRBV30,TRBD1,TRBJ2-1,TGTGCTCTTGGGACAGGGGGCGCCTACAATGAGCAGTTCTTC,CALGTGGAYNEQFF
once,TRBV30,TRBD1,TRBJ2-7,TGTGCCTGGAGGACAGGGCCCTACGAGCAGTACTTC,CAWRTGPYEQYF
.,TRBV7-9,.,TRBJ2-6,TGTGCCAGCAGTTCCCCAGGGCTAGCGCCTGGGGCCAACGTCCTGACTTTC,CASSSPGLAPGANVLTF